Following are 30 T cell receptor beta chains from one sample sequenced in a study of early T cells in non-severe SARS-CoV-2 infection. TCRdb re-called the 5' RACE reads with MiXCR, one entry per CDR3 protein. This table holds about 60,000 distinct CDR3 sequences, over 5% found once. The specimen sequenced was whole blood. The receptor source for this set is an adult who was a healthcare worker with PCR-confirmed SARS-CoV-2 infection or an uninfected control (not recorded which).

This clonotype was recorded many times. Here the CDR3 DNA reads TGTGCCAGCAGCGGGGCCGACAGGGAAGACCAAGAGACCCAGTACTTC. Its protein product is CASSGADREDQETQYF. The chain uses TRBV7-6 and TRBJ2-5; 7 bases line up with TRBD1. Germline V gene sequence: CDR1 SGHVS, CDR2 FNYEAQ. V lost 5 bases and J lost 0; bases outside the gene matches: 9. This CDR3 contains 16 residues.

The rearrangement joins TRBV29-1 to TRBJ2-7; possible D gene TRBD2, 6 bases. Deletions cut 7 bases from V and 4 bases from J, with 11 bases between. The CDR3 is 11 amino acids. The germline V gene has CDR1 SQVTM and CDR2 ANQGSEA. CDR3 in amino acids: CSAEAGYEQYF. The CDR3, as DNA: TGCAGCGCCGAAGCGGGTTACGAGCAGTACTTC.

This clonotype has ten or more counts. The gene calls are TRBV4-1 and TRBJ1-2, with D uncertain. V lost 0 bases, J lost 6 bases, and 11 bases lay in between. The germline CDR1 and CDR2 sequences are MGHRA and YSYEKL. This CDR3 has 14 residues. CDR3 DNA sequence: TGCGCCAGCAGCCAAGATGAGGCGGGCGATGGCTACACCTTC. Translating it yields CASSQDEAGDGYTF.

A note on this clonotype: Given a much more abundant clone one base away, this may be a read error. The gene calls are TRBV7-2 and TRBJ2-3; D gene ambiguous. Germline loops: CDR1 SGHTA, CDR2 FQGNSA. CDR3 length equals 14 residues. CDR3 loop: CASSLDTGANTPYF. DNA of the CDR3: TGTGCCAGCAGCTTGGATACGGGCGCAAATACGCCGTATTTT.

This clonotype was seen a few times. V and J are TRBV5-4 and TRBJ2-1; TRBD1 matches 7 bases. Trimming cost V 4 bases and J 2 bases; bases outside gene matches: 9. The germline CDR1 and CDR2 sequences are SGHNT and YYREEE (reference sequence). CDR3 size: 16 residues. CDR3 region: CASSPKGQTTYNEQFF. The CDR3 coding sequence is TGTGCCAGCAGCCCGAAGGGACAGACAACCTACAATGAGCAGTTCTTC.

This clonotype was observed many times. V and J are TRBV30 and TRBJ1-2; D perhaps matches TRBD1 (5 bases). Germline V gives CDR1 GTSNPN, CDR2 SVGIG (reference sequence). The CDR3 runs 13 residues. Trimming stripped 3 bases from V and 8 bases from J, with 16 bases between. The DNA for the CDR3 is TGTGCCTGGAGCCAAGGGACCTCCGAAGGCTACACCTTC. It yields the protein CAWSQGTSEGYTF.

This clonotype has a count of ten or more. The V call is TRBV3-1, the J call TRBJ1-3, with D unclear. The germline CDR1 and CDR2 sequences are LGHDT and YNNKEL (reference sequence). With 3 bases removed from V and 0 bases from J, the gap between germline ends came to 12 bases. CDR3 length equals 16 residues. DNA of the CDR3: TGTGCCAGCAGCCATCCCGGCGGCTACTCTGGAAACACCATATATTTT. Translated: CASSHPGGYSGNTIYF.

The rearrangement uses TRBV10-2 and TRBJ2-5; D is ambiguous. The CDR3 has 11 residues. Germline lookup yields CDR1 WSHSY and CDR2 SAAADI. Trimming took off 4 bases at V and 2 bases at J, with 2 bases between the two ends. This CDR3 reads CASSGQETQYF. The CDR3 DNA sequence: TGCGCCAGCAGTGGACAAGAGACCCAGTACTTC.

The chain carries TRBV10-2 and TRBJ1-1; D is unclear. This CDR3 spans 12 amino acids. Trimming pared 6 bases from V and 5 bases from J, leaving 10 bases between. Germline V CDR1 and CDR2: WSHSY, SAAADI. CDR3 protein: CASRDSRTEAFF. For the CDR3, the DNA is TGCGCCAGCAGGGACTCTAGGACTGAAGCTTTCTTT.

The table lists this clonotype with a few counts. V is TRBV12-3 or TRBV12-4 and J is TRBJ2-3, with D unclear. Trimming shortened V by 3 bases and J by 2 bases, and 6 bases separated the two germline ends. There are 13 residues in the CDR3. The CDR3 loop reads CASSFPDTDTQYF. DNA of the CDR3: TGTGCCAGCAGTTTCCCAGACACAGATACGCAGTATTTT.

The genes are TRBV7-8 and TRBJ2-7; the D call may be TRBD1 or TRBD2 (6 bases each). The CDR3 spans 13 residues. CDR1 is SGHVS and CDR2 is FQNEAQ in the germline V gene. The germline V and J ends were trimmed by 8 bases and 5 bases, with 16 bases remaining between them. CDR3 DNA: TGTGCCAGCGCTAAGGGGGGTGAGGACGAGCAGTACTTC. This gives the protein CASAKGGEDEQYF.

Many counts were recorded for this clonotype. The rearrangement joins TRBV11-2 to TRBJ1-1; unclear D gene. CDR1 is SGHAT, CDR2 FQNNGV, per germline. The CDR3 has 14 amino acids. The V gene lost 5 bases and the J gene lost 5 bases, with 15 bases spanning the gap. This CDR3 reads CASSLAMPSTEAFF. CDR3 nucleotide sequence: TGTGCCAGCAGCCTCGCCATGCCAAGTACTGAAGCTTTCTTT.

This clonotype has a count of ten or more. V and J are TRBV6-1 and TRBJ2-1; D is unclear. From germline, CDR1 is MNHNS and CDR2 SASEGT. Trimming shortened V by 4 bases and J by 0 bases, and 13 bases separated the two germline ends. The CDR3 runs to 16 residues. The CDR3 coding sequence is TGTGCCAGCAGTGTAGGCGATACCAGCTCCTACAATGAGCAGTTCTTC. Translating it yields CASSVGDTSSYNEQFF.

As regards this clonotype: A read error may explain this, as a much larger clone is one base away. The chain carries TRBV5-1 and TRBJ2-1; a possible D gene is TRBD2 (6 bases). This CDR3 is built from 12 residues. CDR1 is SGHRS and CDR2 is YFSETQ in the germline V gene. The CDR3 spells CANSPGGGEQFF. CDR3 DNA sequence: TGCGCCAACAGCCCCGGGGGAGGAGAGCAGTTCTTC.

Many counts were recorded for this clonotype. V and J are TRBV6-2 or TRBV6-3 and TRBJ2-2, with a weak D call TRBD1 (5 bases). Germline V CDR1 and CDR2: MNHEY, SVGEGT. V gave up 2 bases and J gave up 8 bases, with 6 bases separating them. The CDR3 is made up of 12 amino acids. CDR3 DNA: TGTGCCAGCAGTTACGGGGCGGGGGAGCTGTTTTTT. It yields the protein CASSYGAGELFF.

This clonotype was seen repeatedly, ten times or more. The gene calls are TRBV11-2 and TRBJ2-1; the D gene is possibly TRBD2 (6 bases). The CDR3 is 14 residues long. Per the germline V gene, CDR1 is SGHAT and CDR2 is FQNNGV. Trimming left V 4 bases short and J 5 bases short, with 12 bases between. DNA for the CDR3: TGTGCCAGCAGCTCTAGACTAGTGAACAATGAGCAGTTCTTC. Amino acids: CASSSRLVNNEQFF.

This clonotype came up many times. V gene TRBV5-4 combines with J gene TRBJ2-3, with D possibly matching TRBD2 (6 bases). CDR3 size: 14 residues. Trimming took 0 bases from V and 5 from J, leaving 10 bases between them. CDR1 SGHNT and CDR2 YYREEE come from the germline V gene (reference sequence). The CDR3 here is CASSLATGEDTQYF. In DNA, the CDR3 is TGTGCCAGCAGCTTGGCAACGGGAGAAGATACGCAGTATTTT.

In its sample, this clonotype was seen a few times. The rearrangement links TRBV27 to TRBJ1-2; TRBD1 matches at 7 bases. CDR1 and CDR2 (germline): MNHEY, SMNVEV (reference sequence). This CDR3 spans 13 amino acids. V was clipped by 5 bases and J by 4 bases; unmatched bases: 4. The CDR3 DNA sequence: TGTGCCAGCAGTACAGGGGATACCTATGGCTACACCTTC. Translation: CASSTGDTYGYTF.

This chain links TRBV5-4 with TRBJ2-3; D call uncertain. Per germline, CDR1 SGHNT and CDR2 YYREEE (reference sequence). The CDR3 extends over 13 amino acids. Trimming stripped 6 bases from V and 5 bases from J, with 13 bases between. The CDR3 bases are TGTGCCAGCATGGGTCAGGTGGGAGATACGCAGTATTTT. The encoded protein is CASMGQVGDTQYF.

This clonotype came up many times. This rearrangement joins TRBV20-1 to TRBJ1-6, with D possibly matching TRBD1 (5 bases). This CDR3 contains 14 residues. CDR1 and CDR2 from the germline V gene are DFQATT and SNEGSKA (reference sequence). V shed 6 bases and J shed 2 bases, with 11 bases lying between them. CDR3 nucleotides: TGCAGTGCCGCGTACAGGCCCTATAATTCACCCCTCCACTTT. This gives the protein CSAAYRPYNSPLHF.

This clonotype showed up many times. The V call is TRBV7-6, the J call TRBJ2-7; possibly TRBD2 for D (5 bases). This CDR3 comprises 15 residues. Deletions cut 4 bases from V and 7 bases from J, with 20 bases between. Germline V gene sequence: CDR1 SGHVS, CDR2 FNYEAQ. CDR3 region: CASSSRANQPWEQYF. The CDR3 DNA sequence: TGTGCCAGCAGCTCGCGGGCTAACCAACCTTGGGAGCAGTACTTC.

This clonotype was observed a few times. The chain joins TRBV6-5 to TRBJ1-6; D possibly corresponds to TRBD1 (6 bases). Per the germline V gene, CDR1 is MNHEY and CDR2 is SVGAGI. Trimming took off 0 bases at V and 8 bases at J, with 17 bases between the two ends. CDR3 length equals 17 residues. The CDR3 region is CASSYSKVDRLYSPLHF. The CDR3 nucleotides are TGTGCCAGCAGTTACTCGAAGGTTGACAGGTTATATTCACCCCTCCACTTT.

The rearrangement uses TRBV20-1 and TRBJ2-7; possible D gene TRBD2, 6 bases. The CDR3 consists of 16 residues. Germline V gene data show CDR1 as DFQATT and CDR2 as SNEGSKA (reference sequence). V was clipped by 3 bases and J by 2 bases, with 20 bases between them. CDR3 nucleotide sequence: TGCAGTGCTAGGAGCGGAGGGCCTGGAGCAGCCTACGAGCAGTACTTC. Amino acids: CSARSGGPGAAYEQYF.

Written as DNA, the CDR3 is TGTGCCAGCTCACCGAATACAGGGGGCATGGATGAGCAGTTCTTC. This gives the protein CASSPNTGGMDEQFF. V gene TRBV18 combines with J gene TRBJ2-1, with 9 bases fitting TRBD1. The V segment lost 3 bases and the J segment 8 bases; nucleotides outside the gene matches: 8. From germline, CDR1 is KGHSH and CDR2 LQKENI. The CDR3 length is 15 residues. Looking up the rest from reference TRBV18 and TRBJ2-1 gives the full variable domain: NAGVMQNPRHLVRRRGQEARLRCSPMKGHSHVYWYRQLPEEGLKFMVYLQKENIIDESGMPKERFSAEFPKEGPSILRIQQVVRGDSAAYFCASSPNTGGMDEQFFGPGTRLTVL.

The rearrangement uses TRBV5-4 and TRBJ1-1; D remains ambiguous. This CDR3 has 14 amino acids. The germline CDR1 and CDR2 sequences are SGHNT and YYREEE (reference sequence). Trimming left V 3 bases short and J 1 base short, with 10 bases between. The CDR3 bases are TGTGCCAGCAGCTCCCCAACGGGGAACACTGAAGCTTTCTTT. Its translation: CASSSPTGNTEAFF.

This chain connects TRBV9 to TRBJ2-7, with D unclear. V was shortened by 0 bases and J by 1 base, with 8 bases between the two germline ends. Germline loops: CDR1 SGDLS, CDR2 YYNGEE. The CDR3 extends over 14 amino acids. The CDR3 DNA is TGTGCCAGCAGCGTAGGACATAGTTCCTACGAGCAGTACTTC. Its translation: CASSVGHSSYEQYF.

Ten or more counts support this clonotype. V gene TRBV10-3 combines with J gene TRBJ2-6; 7 bases are a match to TRBD1. This CDR3 is built from 16 residues. Looked up from germline, CDR1 is ENHRY and CDR2 is SYGVKD. V was pared by 5 bases and J by 4 bases, with 8 bases of the junction left unmatched. This CDR3 is CAISKNRGTGANVLTF. CDR3 nucleotides: TGTGCCATCAGTAAGAACAGGGGTACAGGGGCCAACGTCCTGACTTTC.

The table lists this clonotype with many counts. The rearrangement joins TRBV5-1 to TRBJ1-1; TRBD1 might be the D (5 bases). The CDR3 is 15 residues long. The ends were cut back, 4 bases at V and 7 bases at J, with 20 bases in the middle. CDR1 is SGHRS and CDR2 is YFSETQ in the germline V gene. The CDR3 sequence is CASSPAGRGNGEAFF. The CDR3 nucleotides read TGCGCCAGCAGCCCGGCGGGACGGGGAAACGGTGAAGCTTTCTTT.

The CDR3 region is CSARPGSGANVLTF. The CDR3 coding sequence is TGCAGTGCTAGACCAGGGTCAGGGGCCAACGTCCTGACTTTC. V and J are TRBV20-1 and TRBJ2-6; tentatively, D is TRBD1 (5 bases). The CDR3 is 14 residues long. The germline gives CDR1 DFQATT, CDR2 SNEGSKA (reference sequence). Trimming cost V 2 bases and J 4 bases, with 9 bases left between them.

This clonotype occurred many times. The genes are TRBV12-3 or TRBV12-4 and TRBJ2-5; D is perhaps TRBD2 (5 bases). Trimming took off 4 bases at V and 5 bases at J, with 17 bases between the two ends. The CDR3 length is 15 residues. This CDR3 is CASSSPGRRGETQYF. In nucleotides, the CDR3 is TGTGCCAGCAGTTCCCCGGGTAGACGGGGTGAGACCCAGTACTTC.